This T cell receptor beta chain was sequenced in a study of Graves' ophthalmopathy and Graves' hyperthyroidism. Germline CDR1 reads MDHEN; CDR2 reads SYDVKM. This CDR3 spans 14 amino acids. The ends were cut back, 7 bases at V and 2 bases at J, with 12 bases in the middle. Transcripts of RNA were the source for amplifying TCR beta CDR3 regions. RT-PCR was first run with HTBI primers, then multiplex PCR in a second round. TCRdb reanalysed the multiplex PCR reads using MiXCR and keeps one entry per CDR3 protein. The sample includes about half a million distinct CDR3 sequences, roughly an eighth seen only once; the top ten take approximately 9.8%. This clonotype was observed many times.

Input material: blood. The V gene is TRBV28, the J gene TRBJ1-5; D ambiguous. The sequence derives from a woman aged 25-40 years with Graves' ophthalmopathy. The DNA for the CDR3 is TGTGCCAGCAATAAACAGCGGGGCAATCAGCCCCAGCATTTT. Translated, it gives CASNKQRGNQPQHF. Full variable domain (rest looked up from reference TRBV28 and TRBJ1-5): DVKVTQSSRYLVKRTGEKVFLECVQDMDHENMFWYRQDPGLGLRLIYFSYDVKMKEKGDIPEGYSVSREKKERFSLILESASTNQTSMYLCASNKQRGNQPQHFGDGTRLSIL.